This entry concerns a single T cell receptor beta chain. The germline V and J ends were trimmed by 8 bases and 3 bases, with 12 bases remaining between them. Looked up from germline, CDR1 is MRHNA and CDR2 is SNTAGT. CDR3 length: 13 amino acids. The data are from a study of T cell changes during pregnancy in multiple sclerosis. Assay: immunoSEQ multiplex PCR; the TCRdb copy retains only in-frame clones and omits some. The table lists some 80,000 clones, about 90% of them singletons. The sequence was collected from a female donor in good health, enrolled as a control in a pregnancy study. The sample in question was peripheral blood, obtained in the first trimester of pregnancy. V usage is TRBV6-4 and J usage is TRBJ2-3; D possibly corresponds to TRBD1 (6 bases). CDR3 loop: CASASGATDTQYF. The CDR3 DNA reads TGTGCCAGCGCCTCAGGGGCGACAGATACGCAGTATTTT.